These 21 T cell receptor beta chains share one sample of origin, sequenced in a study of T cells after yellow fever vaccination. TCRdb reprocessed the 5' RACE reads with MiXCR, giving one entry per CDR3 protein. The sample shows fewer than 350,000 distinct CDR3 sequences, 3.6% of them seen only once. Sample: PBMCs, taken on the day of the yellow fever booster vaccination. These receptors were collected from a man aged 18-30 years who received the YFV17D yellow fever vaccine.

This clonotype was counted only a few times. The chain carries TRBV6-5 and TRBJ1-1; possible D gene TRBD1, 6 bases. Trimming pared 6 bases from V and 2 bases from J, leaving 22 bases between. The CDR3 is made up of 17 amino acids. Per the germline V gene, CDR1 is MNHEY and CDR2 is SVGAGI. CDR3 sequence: CASRIVTGSRGNTEAFF. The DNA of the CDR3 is TGTGCCAGCAGGATCGTAACAGGGAGCCGAGGAAACACTGAAGCTTTCTTT.

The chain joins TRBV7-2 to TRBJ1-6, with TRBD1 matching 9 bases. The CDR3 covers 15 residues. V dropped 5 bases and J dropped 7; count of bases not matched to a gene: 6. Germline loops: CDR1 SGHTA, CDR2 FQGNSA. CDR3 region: CASSPGTGINSPLHF. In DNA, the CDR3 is TGTGCCAGCAGCCCAGGGACAGGGATAAATTCACCCCTCCACTTT.

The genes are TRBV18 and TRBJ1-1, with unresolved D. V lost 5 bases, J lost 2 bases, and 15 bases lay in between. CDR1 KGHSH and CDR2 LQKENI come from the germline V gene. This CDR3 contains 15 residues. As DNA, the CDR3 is TGTGCCAGCTCATCTGTCCTGGTGGACAACACTGAAGCTTTCTTT. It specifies CASSSVLVDNTEAFF.

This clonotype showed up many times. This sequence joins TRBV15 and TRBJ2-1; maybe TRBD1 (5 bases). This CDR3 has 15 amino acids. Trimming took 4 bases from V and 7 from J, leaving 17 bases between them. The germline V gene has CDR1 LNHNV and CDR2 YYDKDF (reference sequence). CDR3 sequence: CATSKPDTSRNEQFF. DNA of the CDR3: TGTGCCACCAGCAAACCGGACACCTCCAGAAATGAGCAGTTCTTC.

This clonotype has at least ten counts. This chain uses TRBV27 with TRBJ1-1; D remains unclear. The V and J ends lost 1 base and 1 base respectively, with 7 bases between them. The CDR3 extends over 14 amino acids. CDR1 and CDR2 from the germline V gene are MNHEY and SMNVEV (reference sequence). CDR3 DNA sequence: TGTGCCAGCAGTTTATATTCCGGGAACACTGAAGCTTTCTTT. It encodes CASSLYSGNTEAFF.

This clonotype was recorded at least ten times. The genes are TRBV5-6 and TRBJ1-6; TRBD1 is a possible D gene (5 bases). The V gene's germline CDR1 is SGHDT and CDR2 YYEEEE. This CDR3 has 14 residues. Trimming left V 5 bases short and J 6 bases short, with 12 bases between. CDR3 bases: TGTGCCAGCAGATTTGGGGCCACTAATTCACCCCTCCACTTT. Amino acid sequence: CASRFGATNSPLHF.

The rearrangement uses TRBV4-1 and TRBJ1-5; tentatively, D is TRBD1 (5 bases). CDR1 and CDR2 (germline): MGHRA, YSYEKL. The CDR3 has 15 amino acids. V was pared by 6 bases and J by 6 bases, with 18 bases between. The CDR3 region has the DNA TGCGCCAGCAGAAAGAGGCCGCAGGGTGGTCAGCCCCAGCATTTT. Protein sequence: CASRKRPQGGQPQHF.

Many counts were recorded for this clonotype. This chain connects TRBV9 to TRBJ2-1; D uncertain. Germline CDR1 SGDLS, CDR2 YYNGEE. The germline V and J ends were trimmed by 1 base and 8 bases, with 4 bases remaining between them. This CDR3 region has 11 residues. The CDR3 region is CASSVRDEQFF. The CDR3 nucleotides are TGTGCCAGCAGCGTACGAGATGAGCAGTTCTTC.

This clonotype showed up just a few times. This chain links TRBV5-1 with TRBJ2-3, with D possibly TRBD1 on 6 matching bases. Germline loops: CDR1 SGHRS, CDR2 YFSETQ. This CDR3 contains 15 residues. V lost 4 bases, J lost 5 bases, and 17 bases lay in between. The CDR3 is CASSTGNIVVDTQYF. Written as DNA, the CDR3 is TGCGCCAGCAGCACAGGGAATATTGTTGTAGATACGCAGTATTTT. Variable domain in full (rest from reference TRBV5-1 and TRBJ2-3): KAGVTQTPRYLIKTRGQQVTLSCSPISGHRSVSWYQQTPGQGLQFLFEYFSETQRNKGNFPGRFSGRQFSNSRSEMNVSTLELGDSALYLCASSTGNIVVDTQYFGPGTRLTVL.

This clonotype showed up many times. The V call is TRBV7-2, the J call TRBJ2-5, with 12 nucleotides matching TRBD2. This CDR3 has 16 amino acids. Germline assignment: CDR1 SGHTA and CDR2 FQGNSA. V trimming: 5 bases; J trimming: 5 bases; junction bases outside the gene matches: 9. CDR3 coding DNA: TGTGCCAGCAGCCCTCGGAGGCTAGCGGGGGGGGAGACCCAGTACTTC. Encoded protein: CASSPRRLAGGETQYF.

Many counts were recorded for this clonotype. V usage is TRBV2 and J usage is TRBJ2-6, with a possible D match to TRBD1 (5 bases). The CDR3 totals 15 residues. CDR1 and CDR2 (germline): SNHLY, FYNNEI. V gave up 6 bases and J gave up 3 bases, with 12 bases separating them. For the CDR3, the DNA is TGTGCCAGCAGACTTCCAGGGTATGGGGCCAACGTCCTGACTTTC. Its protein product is CASRLPGYGANVLTF.

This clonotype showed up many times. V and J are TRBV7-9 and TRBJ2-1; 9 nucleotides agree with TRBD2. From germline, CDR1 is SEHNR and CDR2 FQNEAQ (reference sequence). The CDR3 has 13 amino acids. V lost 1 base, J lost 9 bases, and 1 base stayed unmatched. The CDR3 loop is CASSLVAGVEQFF. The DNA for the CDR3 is TGTGCCAGCAGCTTAGTAGCGGGGGTTGAGCAGTTCTTC.

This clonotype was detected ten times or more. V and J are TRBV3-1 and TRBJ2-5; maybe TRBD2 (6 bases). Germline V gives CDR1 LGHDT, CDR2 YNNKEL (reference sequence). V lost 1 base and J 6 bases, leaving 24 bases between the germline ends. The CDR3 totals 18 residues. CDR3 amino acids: CASSQGVSGGSQSKTQYF. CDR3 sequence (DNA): TGTGCCAGCAGCCAAGGGGTTAGCGGTGGTTCCCAAAGTAAGACCCAGTACTTC.

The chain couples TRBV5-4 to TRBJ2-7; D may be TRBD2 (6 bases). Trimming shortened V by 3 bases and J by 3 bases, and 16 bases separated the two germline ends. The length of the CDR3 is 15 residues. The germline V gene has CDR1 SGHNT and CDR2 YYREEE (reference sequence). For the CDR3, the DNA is TGTGCCAGCAGCTCCTCGGGAGACAACTACTACGAGCAGTACGTC. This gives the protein CASSSSGDNYYEQYV.

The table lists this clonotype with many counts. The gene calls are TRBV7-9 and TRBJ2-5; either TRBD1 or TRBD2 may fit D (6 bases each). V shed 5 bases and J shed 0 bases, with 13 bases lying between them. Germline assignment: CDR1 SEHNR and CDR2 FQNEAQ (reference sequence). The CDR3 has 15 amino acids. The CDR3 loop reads CASSPPGAYQETQYF. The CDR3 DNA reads TGTGCCAGCAGCCCACCGGGGGCGTACCAAGAGACCCAGTACTTC.

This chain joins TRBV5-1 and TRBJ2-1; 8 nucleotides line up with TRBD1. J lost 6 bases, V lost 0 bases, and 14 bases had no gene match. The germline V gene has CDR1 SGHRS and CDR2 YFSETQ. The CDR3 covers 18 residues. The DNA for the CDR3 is TGCGCCAGCAGCTTGGGACAGGGGATCAGAACTACTCCCAATGAGCAGTTCTTC. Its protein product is CASSLGQGIRTTPNEQFF.

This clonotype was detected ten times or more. The CDR3 coding sequence is TGCGCCAGCAGCCTGGGACAGCCTAAAAACATTCAGTACTTC. This codes for CASSLGQPKNIQYF. This chain uses TRBV5-1 with TRBJ2-4, with TRBD1 matching 7 bases. The junction had 5 bases not matched to a gene; V was cut back by 4 bases and J by 4 bases. This CDR3 comprises 14 residues. Germline CDR1 is SGHRS and CDR2 is YFSETQ.

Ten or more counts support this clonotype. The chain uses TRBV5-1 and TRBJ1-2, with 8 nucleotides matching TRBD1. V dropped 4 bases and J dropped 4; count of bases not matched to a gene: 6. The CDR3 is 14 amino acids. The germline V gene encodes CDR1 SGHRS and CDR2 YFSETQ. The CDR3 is CASSELDRVYGYTF. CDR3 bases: TGCGCCAGCAGCGAACTGGACAGGGTCTATGGCTACACCTTC.

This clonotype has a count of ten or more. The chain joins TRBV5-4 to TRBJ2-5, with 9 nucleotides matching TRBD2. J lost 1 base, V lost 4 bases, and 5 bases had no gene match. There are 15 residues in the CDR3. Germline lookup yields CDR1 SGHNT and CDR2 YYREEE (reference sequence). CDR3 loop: CASSPSGVRQETQYF. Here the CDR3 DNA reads TGTGCCAGCAGCCCTAGCGGGGTCCGCCAAGAGACCCAGTACTTC.

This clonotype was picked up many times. The CDR3 reads CASRQVGVSSYEQYF. CDR3 DNA: TGTGCCAGCAGACAGGTGGGGGTGAGCTCCTACGAGCAGTACTTC. The chain has TRBV27 and TRBJ2-7; the D call may be TRBD1 or TRBD2 (5 bases each). This CDR3 is 15 amino acids long. V was cut by 6 bases and J by 0 bases, with 15 bases left in between. Per germline, CDR1 MNHEY and CDR2 SMNVEV (reference sequence).

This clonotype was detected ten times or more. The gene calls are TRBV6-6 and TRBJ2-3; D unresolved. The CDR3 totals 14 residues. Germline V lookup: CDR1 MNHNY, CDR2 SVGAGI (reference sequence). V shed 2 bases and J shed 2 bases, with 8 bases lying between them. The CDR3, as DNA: TGTGCCAGCAGTTACCGAACTACCACAGATACGCAGTATTTT. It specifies CASSYRTTTDTQYF.